These 8 T cell receptor beta chains were all obtained from the same sample, sequenced in a study of blood T cell repertoires in COVID-19. Sequencing was performed with immunoSEQ multiplex PCR; in TCRdb, only in-frame clones are kept and a portion is missing. The sample consists of a few hundred thousand clones, over 75% of them appearing once. Sequenced input: PBMCs or T cells enriched from blood (not recorded which). These TCRs come from a woman aged 18-35 years who had recovered from COVID-19.

The V and J genes are TRBV27 and TRBJ1-4; tentatively, D is TRBD1 (5 bases). Trimming pared 0 bases from V and 7 bases from J, leaving 12 bases between. This CDR3 is 15 amino acids long. Germline V gene lookup returns CDR1 MNHEY and CDR2 SMNVEV (reference sequence). CDR3 protein: CASSLSSAGFEKLFF. The CDR3 coding sequence is TGTGCCAGCAGTTTATCGTCGGCAGGGTTTGAAAAACTGTTTTTT.

This chain uses TRBV5-1 with TRBJ2-1, with 11 bases that match TRBD2. V trimming: 3 bases; J trimming: 5 bases; junction bases outside the gene matches: 4. Germline CDR1 reads SGHRS; CDR2 reads YFSETQ. The CDR3 loop spans 15 amino acids. The CDR3 sequence is CASSSGLAVNNEQFF. As DNA, the CDR3 is TGCGCCAGCAGCTCGGGACTAGCGGTAAACAATGAGCAGTTCTTC.

V gene TRBV5-1 combines with J gene TRBJ2-7; possibly TRBD1 for D (5 bases). Trimming stripped 0 bases from V and 0 bases from J, with 10 bases between. Germline values: CDR1 SGHRS, CDR2 YFSETQ. CDR3 length: 15 residues. CDR3 sequence: CASSLGQGLSYEQYF. The CDR3 nucleotides are TGCGCCAGCAGCTTGGGGCAGGGTCTCTCCTACGAGCAGTACTTC.

DNA for the CDR3: TGTGCCACCAGCAGAGATTTAGCGGACAAGAACACTGAAGCTTTCTTT. This translates into CATSRDLADKNTEAFF. This sequence joins TRBV15 and TRBJ1-1; D possibly corresponds to TRBD1 (5 bases). CDR3 size: 16 residues. CDR1 is LNHNV and CDR2 is YYDKDF in the germline V gene (reference sequence). Trimming left V 0 bases short and J 1 base short, with 12 bases between. The whole variable domain, filled in from reference TRBV15 and TRBJ1-1, reads DAMVIQNPRYQVTQFGKPVTLSCSQTLNHNVMYWYQQKSSQAPKLLFHYYDKDFNNEADTPDNFQSRRPNTSFCFLDIRSPGLGDTAMYLCATSRDLADKNTEAFFGQGTRLTVV.

The chain links TRBV5-1 to TRBJ1-1; 10 positions agree with TRBD1. Trimming removed 4 bases from V and 4 bases from J; junction bases left unmatched: 4. Germline values: CDR1 SGHRS, CDR2 YFSETQ. The CDR3 sequence is 14 residues long. CDR3 sequence (DNA): TGCGCCAGCAGCCGGGACAGGGGAAGCACTGAAGCTTTCTTT. Translating it yields CASSRDRGSTEAFF. The complete variable domain, with remaining parts taken from reference TRBV5-1 and TRBJ1-1, reads KAGVTQTPRYLIKTRGQQVTLSCSPISGHRSVSWYQQTPGQGLQFLFEYFSETQRNKGNFPGRFSGRQFSNSRSEMNVSTLELGDSALYLCASSRDRGSTEAFFGQGTRLTVV.

In DNA form, the CDR3 reads TGTGCCAGCAGCCCATACTCCGGGGCTGAAGCTTTCTTT. Translation gives CASSPYSGAEAFF. The chain combines TRBV11-3 with TRBJ1-1; D gene ambiguous. The CDR3 runs 13 residues. Germline-derived CDR1 and CDR2 are SGHNT and YENEEA. The V and J ends lost 5 bases and 6 bases respectively, with 13 bases between them.

The chain recombines TRBV5-1 with TRBJ2-7, with a possible D match to TRBD2 (5 bases). Germline V gives CDR1 SGHRS, CDR2 YFSETQ. V was trimmed by 0 bases and J by 0 bases, leaving 10 bases between them. CDR3 length: 15 amino acids. CDR3 coding DNA: TGCGCCAGCAGCTTGGTTAGCGCGAGCTCCTACGAGCAGTACTTC. Translation gives CASSLVSASSYEQYF. Full variable domain (rest looked up from reference TRBV5-1 and TRBJ2-7): KAGVTQTPRYLIKTRGQQVTLSCSPISGHRSVSWYQQTPGQGLQFLFEYFSETQRNKGNFPGRFSGRQFSNSRSEMNVSTLELGDSALYLCASSLVSASSYEQYFGPGTRLTVT.

This chain links TRBV3-1 (or the pseudogene TRBV3-2) with TRBJ1-1; 8 bases are shared with TRBD1. The CDR3 runs 14 residues. The V gene's germline CDR1 is LGHDT and CDR2 YNNKEL (reference sequence). V lost 4 bases, J lost 1 base, and 2 bases stayed unmatched. In nucleotides, the CDR3 is TGTGCCAGCAGCCCAGGACAGGGGAACACTGAAGCTTTCTTT. Translation: CASSPGQGNTEAFF.